Listed here are 8 T cell receptor beta chains from one sample, sequenced in a study of blood T cell repertoires in COVID-19. The repertoire was sequenced with immunoSEQ multiplex PCR; TCRdb's copy has only in-frame clones and lacks some. The sample gives roughly 180,000 clones, about 80% of which show up once; 8.5% to 10% is in the top ten. Sequenced: peripheral blood. These receptors came from a woman between 50 and 59 years old with active or convalescent COVID-19.

The chain recombines TRBV11-1 with TRBJ2-7; the match to TRBD1 covers 8 bases. From germline, CDR1 is SGHAT and CDR2 FQDESV (reference sequence). The length of the CDR3 is 16 residues. The junction had 12 bases not matched to a gene; V was cut back by 4 bases and J by 4 bases. CDR3 loop: CASSSFPDRAGYEQYF. The DNA of the CDR3 is TGTGCCAGCAGCTCTTTTCCGGACAGGGCGGGGTACGAGCAGTACTTC.

V usage is TRBV7-2 and J usage is TRBJ1-1, with TRBD1 matching over 8 bases. The germline V gene encodes CDR1 SGHTA and CDR2 FQGNSA. The CDR3 is 14 residues long. The junction had 6 bases not matched to a gene; V was cut back by 3 bases and J by 6 bases. CDR3 coding DNA: TGTGCCAGCAGCTTGAGACAGGGGATCGCTGAAGCTTTCTTT. It is translated as CASSLRQGIAEAFF. The whole variable domain, filled in from reference TRBV7-2 and TRBJ1-1, reads GAGVSQSPSNKVTEKGKDVELRCDPISGHTALYWYRQSLGQGLEFLIYFQGNSAPDKSGLPSDRFSAERTGGSVSTLTIQRTQQEDSAVYLCASSLRQGIAEAFFGQGTRLTVV.

The chain combines TRBV19 with TRBJ2-6, with D unresolved. V dropped 4 bases and J dropped 0 bases, with 13 bases sitting between them. This CDR3 contains 17 residues. CDR1 LNHDA and CDR2 SQIVND come from the germline V gene (reference sequence). Written as DNA, the CDR3 is TGTGCCAGTAGTACCCGTGCGGCCACCTCTGGGGCCAACGTCCTGACTTTC. Translated: CASSTRAATSGANVLTF.

This clone turned up a few times. The gene calls are TRBV30 and TRBJ1-2; no firm D call. CDR1 is GTSNPN, CDR2 SVGIG, per germline (reference sequence). V was shortened by 0 bases and J by 5 bases, with 10 bases between the two germline ends. The CDR3 has 13 amino acids. CDR3 sequence reads: CAWSVEGRYGYTF. The CDR3 region has the DNA TGTGCCTGGAGTGTGGAGGGCAGGTATGGCTACACCTTC.

This clone was observed a handful of times. The chain uses TRBV5-8 and TRBJ1-3; D not certain. V lost 4 bases and J lost 4, with 12 bases in between. The CDR3 runs to 14 residues. Germline V lookup: CDR1 SGHTS, CDR2 YDEGEE. CDR3 amino acids: CASSPPGGGNTIYF. The CDR3 bases are TGTGCCAGCAGCCCCCCAGGTGGGGGAAACACCATATATTTT.

The chain recombines TRBV13 with TRBJ2-5, with TRBD2 matching over 13 bases. CDR3 length: 16 amino acids. After removal of 5 bases from V and 0 bases from J, the junction contained 3 bases not matched to a gene. Germline-derived CDR1 and CDR2 are PRHDT and FYEKMQ (reference sequence). CDR3 residues: CASSRTSGGNQETQYF. DNA of the CDR3: TGTGCCAGCAGCCGGACTAGCGGGGGCAACCAAGAGACCCAGTACTTC.

This clone appeared many times. The rearrangement links TRBV11-2 to TRBJ2-3; D gene uncertain. This CDR3 region has 12 residues. Trimming took off 3 bases at V and 2 bases at J, with 3 bases between the two ends. Germline assignment: CDR1 SGHAT and CDR2 FQNNGV. The chain's CDR3 is CASSFYTDTQYF. The CDR3 nucleotides read TGTGCCAGCAGCTTCTACACAGATACGCAGTATTTT.

This chain connects TRBV5-1 to TRBJ2-1; no definite D call. CDR1 and CDR2 (germline): SGHRS, YFSETQ. This CDR3 has 12 residues. Trimming removed 1 base from V and 10 bases from J, with 9 bases in between. CDR3: CASSLLSGEQFF. CDR3 nucleotides: TGCGCCAGCAGCTTGTTATCCGGGGAGCAGTTCTTC.